Given below is one T cell receptor (beta chain) in context. What it binds is not known. CDR3 length: 14 amino acids. CDR1 and CDR2 (germline): MDHEN, SYDVKM. This specimen belongs to a study of monozygotic twins with inflammatory bowel disease. Study observations and caveats: Especially with disease activity, IBD patients shared fewer clonotypes with others than healthy twins did. With inverse Simpson as the measure, TCRbeta diversity was lower in IBD patients than in healthy co-twins.

UMIs bearing a 6-nucleotide sample barcode were added through template switching. With the 5' RACE reads reprocessed, TCRdb shows one record per CDR3 protein and no DNA. Recorded here are approximately 330,000 distinct CDR3 sequences; the top ten clones represent around 2%. The J gene is TRBJ2-5, the V gene TRBV28; TCRdb's D gene call, TRBD2, goes unchecked for lack of DNA. The source of this sequence is a human donor with ulcerative colitis or Crohn's disease, or a healthy co-twin of an affected twin (not recorded which). Sample: blood. The CDR3 sequence: CASSFRAGRETQYF.